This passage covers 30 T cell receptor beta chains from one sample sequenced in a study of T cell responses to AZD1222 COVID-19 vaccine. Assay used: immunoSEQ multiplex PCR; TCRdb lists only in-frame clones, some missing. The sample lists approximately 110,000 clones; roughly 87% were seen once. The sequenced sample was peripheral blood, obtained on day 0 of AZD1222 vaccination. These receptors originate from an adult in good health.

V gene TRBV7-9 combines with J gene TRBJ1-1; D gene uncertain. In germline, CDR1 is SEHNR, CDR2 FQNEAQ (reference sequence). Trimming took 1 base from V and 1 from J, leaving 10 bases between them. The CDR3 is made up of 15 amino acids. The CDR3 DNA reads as TGTGCCAGCAGCTTAGTAGGGTGGAGGAACACTGAAGCTTTCTTT. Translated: CASSLVGWRNTEAFF.

The CDR3 is CASSSDRGRETQYF. The DNA of the CDR3 is TGTGCCAGCAGTTCGGACAGGGGGCGAGAGACCCAGTACTTC. The chain joins TRBV6-5 to TRBJ2-5, with 11 bases identical to TRBD1. The CDR3 spans 14 residues. Germline V gene sequence: CDR1 MNHEY, CDR2 SVGAGI. V gave up 4 bases and J gave up 4 bases; unmatched junction bases: 2.

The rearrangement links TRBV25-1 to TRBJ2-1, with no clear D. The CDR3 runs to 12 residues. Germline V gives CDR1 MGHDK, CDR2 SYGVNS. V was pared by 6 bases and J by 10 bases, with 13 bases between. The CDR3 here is CASSGNVGEQFF. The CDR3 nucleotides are TGTGCCAGCAGCGGCAATGTAGGCGAGCAGTTCTTC.

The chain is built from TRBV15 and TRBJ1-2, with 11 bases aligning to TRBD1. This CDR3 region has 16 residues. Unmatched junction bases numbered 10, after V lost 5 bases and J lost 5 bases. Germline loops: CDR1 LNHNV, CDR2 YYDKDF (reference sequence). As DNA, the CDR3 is TGTGCCACCAGCCAGGCGGGACAGGGGGTACTTTATGGCTACACCTTC. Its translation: CATSQAGQGVLYGYTF. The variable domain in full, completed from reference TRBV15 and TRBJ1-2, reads DAMVIQNPRYQVTQFGKPVTLSCSQTLNHNVMYWYQQKSSQAPKLLFHYYDKDFNNEADTPDNFQSRRPNTSFCFLDIRSPGLGDTAMYLCATSQAGQGVLYGYTFGSGTRLTVV.

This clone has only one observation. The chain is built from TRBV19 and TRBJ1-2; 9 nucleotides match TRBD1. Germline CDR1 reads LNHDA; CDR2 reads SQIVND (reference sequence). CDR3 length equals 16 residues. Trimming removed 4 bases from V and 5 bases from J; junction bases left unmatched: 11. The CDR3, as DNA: TGTGCCAGTAGTACGTCCGCCGGGACAGGGATATATGGCTACACCTTC. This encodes CASSTSAGTGIYGYTF.

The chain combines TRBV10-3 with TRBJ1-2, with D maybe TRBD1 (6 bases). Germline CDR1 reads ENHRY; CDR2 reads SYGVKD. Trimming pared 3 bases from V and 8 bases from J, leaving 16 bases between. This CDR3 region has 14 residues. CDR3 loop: CAISDMGAGWGYTF. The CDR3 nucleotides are TGTGCCATCAGTGATATGGGGGCAGGTTGGGGCTACACCTTC.

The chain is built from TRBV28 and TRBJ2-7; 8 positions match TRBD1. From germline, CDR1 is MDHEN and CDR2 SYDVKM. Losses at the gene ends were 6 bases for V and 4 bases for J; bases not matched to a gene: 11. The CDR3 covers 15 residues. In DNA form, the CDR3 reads TGTGCCAGCAGGTCGGACAGGGATCGGGTTTACGAGCAGTACTTC. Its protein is CASRSDRDRVYEQYF.

CDR3 amino acids: CASSLVVGGGYTF. For the CDR3, the DNA is TGCGCCAGCAGCTTGGTCGTTGGGGGCGGCTACACCTTC. J is TRBJ1-2 and V is TRBV5-1; D perhaps matches TRBD1 (6 bases). The V gene lost 0 bases and the J gene lost 8 bases, with 11 bases spanning the gap. The CDR3 runs to 13 residues. Germline loops: CDR1 SGHRS, CDR2 YFSETQ.

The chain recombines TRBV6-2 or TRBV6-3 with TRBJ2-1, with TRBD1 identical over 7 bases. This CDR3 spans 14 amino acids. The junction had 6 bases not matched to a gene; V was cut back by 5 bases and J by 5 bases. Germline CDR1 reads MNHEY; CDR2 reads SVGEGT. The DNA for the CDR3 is TGTGCCAGCAGTCCCGGGACAGAGCACAATGAGCAGTTCTTC. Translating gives CASSPGTEHNEQFF.

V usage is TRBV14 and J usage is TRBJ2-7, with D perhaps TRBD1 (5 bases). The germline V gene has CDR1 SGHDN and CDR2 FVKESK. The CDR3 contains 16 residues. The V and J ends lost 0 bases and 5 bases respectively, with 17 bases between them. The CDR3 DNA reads TGTGCCAGCAGCCAAGAGCCGATCCCAGTCAGGGACGAGCAGTACTTC. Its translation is CASSQEPIPVRDEQYF.

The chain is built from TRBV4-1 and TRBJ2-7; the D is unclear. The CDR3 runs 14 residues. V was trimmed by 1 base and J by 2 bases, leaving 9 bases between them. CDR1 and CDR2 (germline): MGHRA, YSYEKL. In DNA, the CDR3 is TGCGCCAGCAGCCAAGGGGCGGAACCCTACGAGCAGTACTTC. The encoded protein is CASSQGAEPYEQYF.

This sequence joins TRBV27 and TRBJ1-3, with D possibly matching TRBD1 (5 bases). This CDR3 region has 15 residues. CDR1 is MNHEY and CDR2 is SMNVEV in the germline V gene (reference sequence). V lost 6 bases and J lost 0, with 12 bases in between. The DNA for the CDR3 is TGTGCCAGCAGCCAAATGGGGCTCTCTGGAAACACCATATATTTT. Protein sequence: CASSQMGLSGNTIYF.

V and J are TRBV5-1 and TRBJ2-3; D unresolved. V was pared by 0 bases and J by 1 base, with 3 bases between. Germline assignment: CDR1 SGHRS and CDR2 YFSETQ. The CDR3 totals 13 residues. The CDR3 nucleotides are TGCGCCAGCAGCTTGGTGGGCACAGATACGCAGTATTTT. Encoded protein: CASSLVGTDTQYF.

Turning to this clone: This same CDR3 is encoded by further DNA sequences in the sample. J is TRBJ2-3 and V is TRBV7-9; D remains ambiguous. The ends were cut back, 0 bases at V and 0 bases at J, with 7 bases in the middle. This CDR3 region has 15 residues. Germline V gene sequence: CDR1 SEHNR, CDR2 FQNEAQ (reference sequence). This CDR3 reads CASSLAGSSTDTQYF. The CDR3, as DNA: TGTGCCAGCAGCTTAGCCGGGTCTAGCACAGATACGCAGTATTTT. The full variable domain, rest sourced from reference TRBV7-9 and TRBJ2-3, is DTGVSQNPRHKITKRGQNVTFRCDPISEHNRLYWYRQTLGQGPEFLTYFQNEAQLEKSRLLSDRFSAERPKGSFSTLEIQRTEQGDSAMYLCASSLAGSSTDTQYFGPGTRLTVL.

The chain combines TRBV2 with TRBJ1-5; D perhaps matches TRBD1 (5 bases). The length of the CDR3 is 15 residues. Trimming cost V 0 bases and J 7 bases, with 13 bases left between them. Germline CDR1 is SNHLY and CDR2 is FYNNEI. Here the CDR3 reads CASSEALEGSQPQHF. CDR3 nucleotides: TGTGCCAGCAGTGAAGCGCTGGAGGGGTCGCAGCCCCAGCATTTT.

The CDR3 is CASGKSGQVRDEQYF. The CDR3 DNA sequence: TGTGCTAGTGGTAAATCGGGACAGGTCCGGGACGAGCAGTACTTC. The J gene is TRBJ2-7, the V gene TRBV12-5, with 8 bases lining up with TRBD1. After removal of 5 bases from V and 5 bases from J, the junction contained 11 bases not matched to a gene. The CDR3 sequence is 15 residues long. Germline CDR1 reads LGHNT; CDR2 reads FRNRAP.

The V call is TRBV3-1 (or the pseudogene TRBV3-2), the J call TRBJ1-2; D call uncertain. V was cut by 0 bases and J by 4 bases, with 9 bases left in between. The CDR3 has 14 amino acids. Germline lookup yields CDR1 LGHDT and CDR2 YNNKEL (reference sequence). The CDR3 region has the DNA TGTGCCAGCAGCCAAGATGAGGAGCTCTATGGCTACACCTTC. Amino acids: CASSQDEELYGYTF.

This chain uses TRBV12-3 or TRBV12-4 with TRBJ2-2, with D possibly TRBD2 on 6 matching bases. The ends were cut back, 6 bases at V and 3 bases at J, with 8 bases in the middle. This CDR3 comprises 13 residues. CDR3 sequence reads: CASRRGHTGELFF. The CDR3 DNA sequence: TGTGCCAGCAGGCGGGGACACACCGGGGAGCTGTTTTTT.

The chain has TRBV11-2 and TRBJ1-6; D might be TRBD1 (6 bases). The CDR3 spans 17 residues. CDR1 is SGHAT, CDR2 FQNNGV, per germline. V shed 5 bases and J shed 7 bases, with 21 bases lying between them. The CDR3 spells CASSPLGRGTGNSPLHF. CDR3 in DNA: TGTGCCAGCAGCCCCCTCGGTAGGGGGACGGGGAATTCACCCCTCCACTTT.

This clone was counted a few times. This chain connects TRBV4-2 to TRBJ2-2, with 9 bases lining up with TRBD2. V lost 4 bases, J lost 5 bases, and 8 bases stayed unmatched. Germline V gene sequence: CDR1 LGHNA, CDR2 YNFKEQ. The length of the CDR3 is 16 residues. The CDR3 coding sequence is TGTGCCAGCAGCCCCCTGTTAGCGGGAGAAACCGGGGAGCTGTTTTTT. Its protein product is CASSPLLAGETGELFF.

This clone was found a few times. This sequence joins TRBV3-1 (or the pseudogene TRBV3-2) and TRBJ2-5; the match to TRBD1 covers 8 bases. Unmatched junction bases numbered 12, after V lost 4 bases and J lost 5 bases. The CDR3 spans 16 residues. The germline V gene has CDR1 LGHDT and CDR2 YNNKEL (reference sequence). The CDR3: CASSPFRTGLAETQYF. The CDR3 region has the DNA TGTGCCAGCAGCCCGTTCCGGACAGGGCTGGCGGAGACCCAGTACTTC.

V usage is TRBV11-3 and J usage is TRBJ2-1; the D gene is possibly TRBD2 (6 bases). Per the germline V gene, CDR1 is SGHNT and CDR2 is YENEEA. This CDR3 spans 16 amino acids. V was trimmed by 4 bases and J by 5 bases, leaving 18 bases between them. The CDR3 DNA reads TGTGCCAGCAGCTCCGGAGGGTTGGCCCTTCACAATGAGCAGTTCTTC. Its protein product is CASSSGGLALHNEQFF.

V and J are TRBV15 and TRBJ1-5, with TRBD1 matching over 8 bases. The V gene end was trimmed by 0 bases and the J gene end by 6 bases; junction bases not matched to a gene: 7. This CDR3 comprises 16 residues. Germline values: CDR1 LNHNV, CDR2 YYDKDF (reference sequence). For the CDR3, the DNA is TGTGCCACCAGCAGAGATTTGGACAGGGAGGCTCAGCCCCAGCATTTT. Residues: CATSRDLDREAQPQHF.

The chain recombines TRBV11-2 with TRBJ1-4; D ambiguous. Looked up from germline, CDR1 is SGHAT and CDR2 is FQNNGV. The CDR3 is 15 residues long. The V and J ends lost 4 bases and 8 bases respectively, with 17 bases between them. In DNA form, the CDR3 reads TGTGCCAGCAGCTCTCAGGACGGCCTTTGGGAAAAACTGTTTTTT. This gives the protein CASSSQDGLWEKLFF.

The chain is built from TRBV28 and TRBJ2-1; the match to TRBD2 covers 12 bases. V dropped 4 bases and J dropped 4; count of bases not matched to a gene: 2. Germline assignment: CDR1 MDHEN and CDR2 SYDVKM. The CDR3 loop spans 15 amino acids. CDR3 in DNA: TGTGCCAGCAGTTCCCTAGCGGGAGGGTACAATGAGCAGTTCTTC. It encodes CASSSLAGGYNEQFF.

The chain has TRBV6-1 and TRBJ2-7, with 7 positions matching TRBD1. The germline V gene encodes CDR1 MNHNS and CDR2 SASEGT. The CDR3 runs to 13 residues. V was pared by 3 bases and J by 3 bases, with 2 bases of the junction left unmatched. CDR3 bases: TGTGCCAGCAGTGAGACAGGGAGCTACGAGCAGTACTTC. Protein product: CASSETGSYEQYF.

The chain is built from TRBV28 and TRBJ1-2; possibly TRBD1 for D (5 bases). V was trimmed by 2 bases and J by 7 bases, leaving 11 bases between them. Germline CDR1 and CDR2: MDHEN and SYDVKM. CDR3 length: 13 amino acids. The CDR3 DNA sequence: TGTGCCAGCAGTTTAGGGGGTTGGAGTGGCTACACCTTC. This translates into CASSLGGWSGYTF.

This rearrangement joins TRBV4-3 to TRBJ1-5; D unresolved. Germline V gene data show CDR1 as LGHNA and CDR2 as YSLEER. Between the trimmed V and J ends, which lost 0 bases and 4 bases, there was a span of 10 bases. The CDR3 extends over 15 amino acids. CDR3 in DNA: TGCGCCAGCAGCCAAGAGGGAACGGGGAATCAGCCCCAGCATTTT. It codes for CASSQEGTGNQPQHF.

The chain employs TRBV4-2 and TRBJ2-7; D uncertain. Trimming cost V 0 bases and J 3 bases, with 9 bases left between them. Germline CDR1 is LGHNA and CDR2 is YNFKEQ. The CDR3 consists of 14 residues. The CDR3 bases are TGTGCCAGCAGCCAAGATCGGTTGGACTACGAGCAGTACTTC. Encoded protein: CASSQDRLDYEQYF.

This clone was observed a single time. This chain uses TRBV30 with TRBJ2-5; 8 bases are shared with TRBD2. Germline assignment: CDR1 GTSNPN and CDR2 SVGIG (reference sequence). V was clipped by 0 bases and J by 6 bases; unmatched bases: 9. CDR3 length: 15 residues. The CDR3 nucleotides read TGTGCCTGGAGTGTAGCGGGGGTAAGGAAAAAGACCCAGTACTTC. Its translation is CAWSVAGVRKKTQYF.